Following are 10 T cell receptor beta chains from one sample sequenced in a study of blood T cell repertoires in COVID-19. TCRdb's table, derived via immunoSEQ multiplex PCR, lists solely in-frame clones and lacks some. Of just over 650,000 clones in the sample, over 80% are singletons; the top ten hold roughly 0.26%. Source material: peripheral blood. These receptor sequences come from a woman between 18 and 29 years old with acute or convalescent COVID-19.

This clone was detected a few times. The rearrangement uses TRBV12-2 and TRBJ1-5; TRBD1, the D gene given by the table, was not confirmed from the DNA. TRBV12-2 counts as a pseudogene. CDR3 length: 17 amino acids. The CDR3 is CASRLTGYLECNQPQHF. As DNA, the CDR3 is TGTGCAAGTCGCTTAACAGGGTACTTGGAGTGCAATCAGCCCCAGCATTTT.

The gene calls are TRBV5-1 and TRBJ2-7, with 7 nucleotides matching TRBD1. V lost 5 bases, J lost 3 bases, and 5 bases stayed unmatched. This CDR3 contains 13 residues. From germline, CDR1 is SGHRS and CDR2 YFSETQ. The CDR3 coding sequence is TGCGCCAGCAGTCCGGACAGGAGCTACGAGCAGTACTTC. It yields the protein CASSPDRSYEQYF.

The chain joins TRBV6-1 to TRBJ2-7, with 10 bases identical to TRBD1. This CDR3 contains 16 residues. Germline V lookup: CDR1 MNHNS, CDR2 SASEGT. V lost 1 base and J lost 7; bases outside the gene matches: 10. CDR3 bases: TGTGCCAGCAGTGAAGTTGGCGGGACAGGGGATTCTGAGCAGTACTTC. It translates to CASSEVGGTGDSEQYF.

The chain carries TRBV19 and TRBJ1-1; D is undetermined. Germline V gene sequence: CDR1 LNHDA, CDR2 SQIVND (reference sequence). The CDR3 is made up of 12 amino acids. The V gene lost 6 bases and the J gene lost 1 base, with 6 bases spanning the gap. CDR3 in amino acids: CASRAGNTEAFF. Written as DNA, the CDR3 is TGTGCCAGTAGAGCAGGGAACACTGAAGCTTTCTTT.

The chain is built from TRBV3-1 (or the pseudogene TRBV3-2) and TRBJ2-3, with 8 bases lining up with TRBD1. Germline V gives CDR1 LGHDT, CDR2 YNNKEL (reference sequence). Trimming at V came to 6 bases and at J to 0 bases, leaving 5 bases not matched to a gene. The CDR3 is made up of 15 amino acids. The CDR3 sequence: CASRPGGLSTDTQYF. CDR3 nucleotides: TGTGCCAGCAGGCCAGGGGGCCTTAGCACAGATACGCAGTATTTT.

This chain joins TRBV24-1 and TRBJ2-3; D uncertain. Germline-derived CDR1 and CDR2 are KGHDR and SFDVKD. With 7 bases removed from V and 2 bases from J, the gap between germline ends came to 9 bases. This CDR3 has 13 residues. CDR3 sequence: CATRSEPTDTQYF. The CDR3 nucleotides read TGTGCCACCAGGTCCGAGCCCACAGATACGCAGTATTTT.

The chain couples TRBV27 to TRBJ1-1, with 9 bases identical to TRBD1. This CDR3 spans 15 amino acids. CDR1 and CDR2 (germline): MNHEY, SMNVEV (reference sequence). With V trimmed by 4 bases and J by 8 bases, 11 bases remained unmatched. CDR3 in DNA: TGTGCCAGCAGTTCTTATATACAGGGGGCCTTCGAAGCTTTCTTT. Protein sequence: CASSSYIQGAFEAFF.

In DNA, the CDR3 is TGCGCCAGCAGCTTGCAAACCAGCAATGAGCAGTTCTTC. This encodes CASSLQTSNEQFF. The chain couples TRBV5-1 to TRBJ2-1; D is undetermined. Between the trimmed V and J ends, which lost 1 base and 6 bases, there was a span of 8 bases. Germline CDR1 is SGHRS and CDR2 is YFSETQ. This CDR3 spans 13 amino acids.

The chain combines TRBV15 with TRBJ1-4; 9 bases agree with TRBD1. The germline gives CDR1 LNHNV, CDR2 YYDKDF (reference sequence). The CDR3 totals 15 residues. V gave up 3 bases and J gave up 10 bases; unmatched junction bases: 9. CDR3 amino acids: CATSSRDRARGKLFF. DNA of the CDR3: TGTGCCACCAGCAGCCGGGACAGGGCTCGGGGAAAACTGTTTTTT.

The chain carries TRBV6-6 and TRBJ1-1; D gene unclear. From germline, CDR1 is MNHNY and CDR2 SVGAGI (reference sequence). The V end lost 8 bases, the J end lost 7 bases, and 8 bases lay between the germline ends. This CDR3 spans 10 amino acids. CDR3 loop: CASHSLEAFF. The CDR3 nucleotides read TGTGCCAGCCACTCTCTTGAAGCTTTCTTT.